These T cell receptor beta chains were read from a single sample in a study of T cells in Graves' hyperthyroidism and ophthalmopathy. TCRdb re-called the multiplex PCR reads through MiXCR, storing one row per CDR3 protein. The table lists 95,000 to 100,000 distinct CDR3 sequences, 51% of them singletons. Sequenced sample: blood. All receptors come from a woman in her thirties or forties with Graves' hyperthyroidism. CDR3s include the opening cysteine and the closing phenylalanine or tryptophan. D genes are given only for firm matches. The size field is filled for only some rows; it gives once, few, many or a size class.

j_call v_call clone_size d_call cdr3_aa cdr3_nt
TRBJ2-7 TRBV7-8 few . CASSLWRGTYEQYF TGTGCCAGCAGCTTATGGAGGGGAACCTACGAGCAGTACTTC
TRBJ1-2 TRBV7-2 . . CASSPDRRYGYTF TGTGCCAGCAGCCCGGACAGACGCTATGGCTACACCTTC
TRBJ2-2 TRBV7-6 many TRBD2 CASSSGTSNTGELFF TGTGCCAGCAGTTCCGGGACTAGCAATACCGGGGAGCTGTTTTTT
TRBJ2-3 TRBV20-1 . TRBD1 CSASWAGGDTQYF TGCAGTGCTAGTTGGGCAGGGGGAGATACGCAGTATTTT
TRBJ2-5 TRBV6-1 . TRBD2 CATGLARQETQYF TGTGCCACCGGACTAGCACGGCAAGAGACCCAGTACTTC
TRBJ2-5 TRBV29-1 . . CSSQAATQYF TGCAGCAGCCAAGCAGCTACCCAGTACTTC
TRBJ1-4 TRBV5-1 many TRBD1 CASSGDRAEKLFF TGCGCCAGCAGCGGGGACAGGGCTGAAAAACTGTTTTTT
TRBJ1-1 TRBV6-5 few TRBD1 CASSLKGVRGTGGLYEAFF TGTGCCAGCAGTTTAAAGGGGGTCCGTGGGACAGGGGGCCTTTACGAAGCTTTCTTT
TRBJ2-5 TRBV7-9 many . CASSLYGQGSRSGQETQYF TGTGCCAGCAGCTTGTATGGGCAGGGCTCGAGGAGTGGGCAAGAGACCCAGTACTTC
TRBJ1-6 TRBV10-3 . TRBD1 CARDRADSPLHF TGTGCCCGGGACAGGGCTGATTCACCCCTCCACTTT
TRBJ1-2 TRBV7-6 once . CASSVEATGYTF TGTGCCAGCAGCGTAGAGGCGACAGGCTACACCTTC
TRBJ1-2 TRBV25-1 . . CASSASYPGTTDRGYTF TGTGCCAGCAGTGCTAGTTACCCCGGGACGACGGACCGTGGCTACACCTTC
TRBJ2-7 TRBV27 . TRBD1 CASSATGGFYEQYF TGTGCCAGCAGTGCTACAGGGGGCTTCTACGAGCAGTACTTC
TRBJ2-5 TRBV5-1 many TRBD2 CASSPRLAGGRETQYF TGCGCCAGCAGCCCGAGACTAGCGGGAGGGAGAGAGACCCAGTACTTC
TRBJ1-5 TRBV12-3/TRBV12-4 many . CASRGARGNQPQHF TGTGCCAGCAGAGGGGCGCGGGGCAATCAGCCCCAGCATTTT
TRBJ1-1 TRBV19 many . CASSIRLNTEAFF TGTGCCAGTAGTATACGGCTGAACACTGAAGCTTTCTTT
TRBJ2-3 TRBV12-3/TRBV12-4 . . CASSLTRVDTQYF TGTGCCAGCAGTCTGACCCGGGTGGATACGCAGTATTTT
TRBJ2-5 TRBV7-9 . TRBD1 CASSLGAAGGSGETQYF TGTGCCAGCAGCTTAGGAGCGGCAGGGGGCAGTGGGGAGACCCAGTACTTC
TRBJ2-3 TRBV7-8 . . CASSEFTDTQYF TGTGCCAGCAGCGAATTCACAGATACGCAGTATTTT
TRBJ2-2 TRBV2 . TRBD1 CASTGQGITGELFF TGTGCCAGCACGGGACAGGGAATCACCGGGGAGCTGTTTTTT
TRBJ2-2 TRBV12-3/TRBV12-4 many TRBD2 CASRPTSVSAGELFF TGTGCCAGCAGACCTACTAGCGTTTCAGCCGGGGAGCTGTTTTTT
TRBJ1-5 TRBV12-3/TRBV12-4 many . CASSLEGQLNQPQHF TGTGCCAGCAGTTTAGAGGGCCAGCTAAATCAGCCCCAGCATTTT
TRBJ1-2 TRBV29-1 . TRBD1 CSVWDRGNYGYTF TGCAGCGTTTGGGACAGGGGTAACTATGGCTACACCTTC
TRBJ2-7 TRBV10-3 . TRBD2 CAISEELAGAHSYEQYF TGTGCCATCAGTGAGGAACTAGCGGGAGCCCACTCCTACGAGCAGTACTTC
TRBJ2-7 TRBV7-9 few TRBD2 CASSFHTTSGRPYEQYF TGTGCCAGCAGTTTCCATACGACTAGCGGGAGGCCCTACGAGCAGTACTTC
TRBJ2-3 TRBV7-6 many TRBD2 CASSPRTSGSDTQYF TGTGCCAGCAGCCCAAGGACTAGCGGGAGTGATACGCAGTATTTT
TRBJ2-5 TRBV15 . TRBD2 CATSPPTSGRAQETQYF TGTGCCACCAGCCCGCCGACTAGCGGGAGGGCCCAAGAGACCCAGTACTTC
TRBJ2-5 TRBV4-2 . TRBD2 CASSQASGKGETQYF TGTGCCAGCAGCCAAGCTAGCGGGAAGGGGGAGACCCAGTACTTC
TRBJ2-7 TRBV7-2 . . CASSLGPSTYEQYF TGTGCCAGCAGCTTGGGGCCATCGACCTACGAGCAGTACTTC
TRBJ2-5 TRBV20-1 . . CSARALYRGLETQYF TGCAGTGCTAGAGCCCTCTACCGGGGGCTAGAGACCCAGTACTTC
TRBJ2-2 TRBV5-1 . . CASSLGQEGTGELFF TGCGCCAGCAGCTTGGGTCAAGAGGGTACCGGGGAGCTGTTTTTT
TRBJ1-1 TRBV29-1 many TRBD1 CSGQGWAEAFF TGCAGCGGACAGGGGTGGGCTGAAGCTTTCTTT
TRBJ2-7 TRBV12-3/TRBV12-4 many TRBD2 CASSLFSGSYEQYF TGTGCCAGCAGTTTGTTTAGCGGGAGCTACGAGCAGTACTTC
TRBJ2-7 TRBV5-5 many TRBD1 CASSYGTGGYEQYF TGTGCCAGCAGCTACGGGACAGGGGGCTACGAGCAGTACTTC
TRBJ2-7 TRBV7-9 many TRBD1 CASSLGPGGAREQYF TGTGCCAGCAGCTTAGGGCCAGGGGGCGCGAGGGAGCAGTACTTC